These 31 T cell receptor beta chains were sequenced from one sample in a study of cytomegalovirus exposure and HLA in healthy donors. Primers: 60 Vbeta forward and 13 Jbeta reverse. The repertoire was sequenced with immunoSEQ multiplex PCR; TCRdb's copy has only in-frame clones and lacks some. The sample lists 90,000 to 130,000 clones, 65% to 80% occurring once. Material for sequencing was PBMCs. The receptors derive from a man under 40 in good health and CMV-seropositive.

The chain combines TRBV7-3 with TRBJ2-3; a weak D match, TRBD1 (6 bases). Germline V gene data show CDR1 as SGHTA and CDR2 as FQGTGA. Between the trimmed V and J ends, which lost 5 bases and 4 bases, there was a span of 7 bases. This CDR3 spans 12 amino acids. The CDR3 here is CASSGGADTQYF. CDR3 DNA sequence: TGTGCCAGCAGCGGGGGCGCAGATACGCAGTATTTT. Based on the CDR3 plus reference TRBV7-3 and TRBJ2-3, the full variable domain is GAGVSQTPSNKVTEKGKYVELRCDPISGHTALYWYRQSLGQGPEFLIYFQGTGAADDSGLPNDRFFAVRPEGSVSTLKIQRTERGDSAVYLCASSGGADTQYFGPGTRLTVL.

This clone was observed a few times. This chain connects TRBV7-2 to TRBJ2-1, with 10 bases identical to TRBD2. J gave up 0 bases and V 10 bases, and 3 bases lay outside the gene matches. The germline V gene has CDR1 SGHTA and CDR2 FQGNSA. This CDR3 has 14 residues. The CDR3 loop reads CANKRGGSYNEQFF. The CDR3 DNA reads as TGTGCCAACAAGCGGGGGGGCTCCTACAATGAGCAGTTCTTC.

The chain employs TRBV5-1 and TRBJ1-3; TRBD1 aligns across 10 bases. The ends lost 7 bases at V and 6 bases at J; junction bases unmatched: 13. CDR1 SGHRS and CDR2 YFSETQ come from the germline V gene. This CDR3 contains 16 residues. The CDR3 here is CASSRSGQGSKNTIYF. The CDR3, as DNA: TGCGCCAGCTCCCGGTCGGGACAGGGGTCGAAAAACACCATATATTTT.

This rearrangement joins TRBV25-1 to TRBJ2-5; 7 nucleotides agree with TRBD1. The V and J ends lost 5 bases and 0 bases, in that order; junction bases with no gene match: 6. The germline gives CDR1 MGHDK, CDR2 SYGVNS. This CDR3 has 15 residues. The CDR3 here is CASSRSRGYQETQYF. As DNA, the CDR3 is TGTGCCAGCAGTCGGTCCAGGGGGTACCAAGAGACCCAGTACTTC.

V is TRBV7-3 and J is TRBJ2-3, with a tentative D call TRBD1 (5 bases). The CDR3 has 15 residues. V was shortened by 6 bases and J by 0 bases, with 13 bases between the two germline ends. Germline lookup yields CDR1 SGHTA and CDR2 FQGTGA. The CDR3 here is CASSSRGASTDTQYF. CDR3 sequence (DNA): TGTGCCAGCAGTTCAAGGGGTGCTAGCACAGATACGCAGTATTTT.

The rearrangement joins TRBV2 to TRBJ2-5; TRBD1 matches 10 bases. Germline V gives CDR1 SNHLY, CDR2 FYNNEI. This CDR3 spans 17 amino acids. Unmatched junction bases numbered 6, after V lost 2 bases and J lost 0 bases. This CDR3 is CASSEHWGQGYQETQYF. For the CDR3, the DNA is TGTGCCAGCAGTGAACATTGGGGACAGGGGTACCAAGAGACCCAGTACTTC.

Comment on this clone: A much larger clone differs from this one at a single base, so this may be a read error. The V call is TRBV5-1, the J call TRBJ1-4, with D unresolved. The CDR3 contains 13 residues. The germline V gene encodes CDR1 SGHRS and CDR2 YFSETQ. Written as DNA, the CDR3 is TGTGCCAGCAGCTTGGCGGCTAATGAAAAACTGTTTTTT. It encodes CASSLAANEKLFF.

This clone was observed once. The rearrangement links TRBV27 to TRBJ2-2; 12 bases map to TRBD1. The V gene end was trimmed by 6 bases and the J gene end by 7 bases; junction bases not matched to a gene: 9. The CDR3 consists of 16 residues. Germline CDR1 MNHEY, CDR2 SMNVEV (reference sequence). The CDR3 nucleotides read TGTGCCAGCAGAACCTCCGGGACAGGGGGCCTCGGGGAGCTGTTTTTT. Translation: CASRTSGTGGLGELFF.

J is TRBJ2-1 and V is TRBV6-1; 8 bases are shared with TRBD1. The J segment lost 6 bases and the V segment lost 2 bases, leaving 6 bases of the junction unmatched. The CDR3 runs 15 residues. Germline V gene sequence: CDR1 MNHNS, CDR2 SASEGT. CDR3 in amino acids: CASSEFWTGSNEQFF. CDR3 bases: TGTGCCAGCAGTGAATTCTGGACAGGGTCCAATGAGCAGTTCTTC.

This clone appeared a few times. One end of the junction does not line up with germline, which may come from a read error. The CDR3 DNA follows: TGTGCCGGCAGGGCCGAAGCTTTCTTT. Amino acid sequence: CAGRAEAFF. The V gene is TRBV5-4, the J gene TRBJ1-1, with a weak D call TRBD1 (5 bases). The CDR3 contains 9 residues. CDR1 is SGHNT and CDR2 is YYREEE in the germline V gene (reference sequence). Based on the CDR3 plus reference TRBV5-4 and TRBJ1-1, the full variable domain is ETGVTQSPTHLIKTRGQQVTLRCSSQSGHNTVSWYQQALGQGPQFIFQYYREEENGRGNFPPRFSGLQFPNYSSELNVNALELDDSALYLCAGRAEAFFGQGTRLTVV.

The chain links TRBV10-3 to TRBJ2-2; 11 positions match TRBD1. The germline V gene has CDR1 ENHRY and CDR2 SYGVKD. The CDR3 length is 16 residues. V lost 4 bases and J lost 1; bases outside the gene matches: 2. The DNA for the CDR3 is TGTGCCATCAGTGGGACAGGGGGCTTGAACACCGGGGAGCTGTTTTTT. Translation: CAISGTGGLNTGELFF.

This chain connects TRBV19 to TRBJ1-1; D ambiguous. The germline CDR1 and CDR2 sequences are LNHDA and SQIVND (reference sequence). The CDR3 sequence is 13 residues long. V was clipped by 7 bases and J by 3 bases, with 12 bases between them. The CDR3 DNA is TGTGCCAGTACGAGGGCGGGATACACTGAAGCTTTCTTT. The encoded protein is CASTRAGYTEAFF.

The V gene is TRBV5-1, the J gene TRBJ2-5; 8 bases line up with TRBD1. V lost 6 bases to trimming and J lost 4 bases; unmatched junction nucleotides: 14. The CDR3 runs 16 residues. From germline, CDR1 is SGHRS and CDR2 YFSETQ. CDR3 residues: CASKPTAGQGVETQYF. The CDR3 DNA follows: TGCGCCAGCAAACCGACGGCTGGACAGGGCGTAGAGACCCAGTACTTC.

This chain joins TRBV6-1 and TRBJ2-7; 7 bases agree with TRBD2. Germline V CDR1 and CDR2: MNHNS, SASEGT. The length of the CDR3 is 14 residues. With 6 bases clipped from V and 0 bases from J, the junction kept 5 bases outside the gene matches. This chain's CDR3 is CASRLGGTSYEQYF. The CDR3 DNA is TGTGCCAGCAGATTGGGGGGGACCTCCTACGAGCAGTACTTC.

V is TRBV27 and J is TRBJ1-5, with 7 bases lining up with TRBD1. Losses at the gene ends were 3 bases for V and 2 bases for J; bases not matched to a gene: 4. The germline V gene has CDR1 MNHEY and CDR2 SMNVEV (reference sequence). The CDR3 extends over 15 amino acids. The chain's CDR3 is CASSFSQGGNQPQHF. The CDR3 DNA sequence: TGTGCCAGCAGTTTCTCCCAGGGGGGCAATCAGCCCCAGCATTTT.

This chain uses TRBV12-5 with TRBJ2-3; 8 nucleotides match TRBD2. This CDR3 spans 15 amino acids. The trim removed 7 bases at V and 1 base at J, leaving 7 bases unmatched. Germline CDR1 reads LGHNT; CDR2 reads FRNRAP. In DNA, the CDR3 is TGTGCTAGTGCCCAAAACGGGGGGGGCACAGATACGCAGTATTTT. Protein: CASAQNGGGTDTQYF.

The chain recombines TRBV5-1 with TRBJ1-4; 8 bases are shared with TRBD1. Germline V gives CDR1 SGHRS, CDR2 YFSETQ. Germline trimming cut 0 bases from V and 4 bases from J; bases unmatched to any gene: 8. This CDR3 has 17 amino acids. CDR3 bases: TGCGCCAGCAGCTTGGCCACCGGGACAGGCTATAATGAAAAACTGTTTTTT. Amino acids: CASSLATGTGYNEKLFF. Complete variable domain (other parts from reference TRBV5-1 and TRBJ1-4): KAGVTQTPRYLIKTRGQQVTLSCSPISGHRSVSWYQQTPGQGLQFLFEYFSETQRNKGNFPGRFSGRQFSNSRSEMNVSTLELGDSALYLCASSLATGTGYNEKLFFGSGTQLSVL.

The CDR3 loop is CASSPGDRGPYEQYF. The CDR3 DNA reads as TGTGCCAGCAGTCCCGGTGACAGGGGGCCCTACGAGCAGTACTTC. This rearrangement joins TRBV6-5 to TRBJ2-7; TRBD1 matches 10 bases. This CDR3 has 15 amino acids. With V trimmed by 5 bases and J by 2 bases, 6 bases remained unmatched. Germline CDR1 and CDR2: MNHEY and SVGAGI.

This chain joins TRBV27 and TRBJ2-7; tentative D call: TRBD2 (6 bases). The CDR3 extends over 14 amino acids. V shed 6 bases and J shed 7 bases, with 19 bases lying between them. Germline V gene sequence: CDR1 MNHEY, CDR2 SMNVEV (reference sequence). The CDR3 DNA is TGTGCCAGCAGCGGAGGGCTAGGGGTTGGGGAGCAGTACTTC. Translated: CASSGGLGVGEQYF.

V usage is TRBV2 and J usage is TRBJ2-7; weak D call: TRBD1 (5 bases). The CDR3 is made up of 13 amino acids. V was cut by 5 bases and J by 2 bases, with 10 bases left in between. Germline CDR1 reads SNHLY; CDR2 reads FYNNEI. CDR3 loop: CASSFRATYEQYF. Here the CDR3 DNA reads TGTGCCAGCAGTTTCAGGGCCACCTACGAGCAGTACTTC.

For the CDR3, the DNA is TGTGCCAGCAGCCATGGACTCACCAATGAGCAGTTCTTC. This codes for CASSHGLTNEQFF. This chain links TRBV11-3 with TRBJ2-1, with D possibly being TRBD2 (5 bases). Deletions cut 5 bases from V and 6 bases from J, with 11 bases between. Germline CDR1 and CDR2: SGHNT and YENEEA. CDR3 size: 13 residues.

The table lists this clone with a count of one. V and J are TRBV27 and TRBJ1-5; D is possibly TRBD1 (5 bases). The V gene lost 5 bases and the J gene lost 9 bases, with 17 bases spanning the gap. The germline V gene has CDR1 MNHEY and CDR2 SMNVEV (reference sequence). CDR3 length: 14 amino acids. The CDR3 loop is CASSPLDGGRPQHF. The CDR3 coding sequence is TGTGCCAGCAGTCCCCTAGACGGGGGACGGCCCCAGCATTTT.

CDR3 loop: CASSLDRENGYTF. CDR3 sequence (DNA): TGTGCCAGCAGCCTCGACAGGGAGAATGGCTACACCTTC. The J gene is TRBJ1-2, the V gene TRBV5-4, with 7 bases identical to TRBD1. The CDR3 covers 13 residues. CDR1 is SGHNT, CDR2 YYREEE, per germline (reference sequence). The junction had 6 bases not matched to a gene; V was cut back by 4 bases and J by 6 bases.

This rearrangement joins TRBV19 to TRBJ1-1; 9 bases fit TRBD1. V lost 3 bases, J lost 11 bases, and 10 bases stayed unmatched. The length of the CDR3 is 14 residues. Germline V gene data show CDR1 as LNHDA and CDR2 as SQIVND (reference sequence). CDR3 bases: TGTGCCAGTAGTATCTCGACAGGGGGAGAGAACGCTTTCTTT. Translation: CASSISTGGENAFF.

The chain combines TRBV21-1 with TRBJ1-5; TRBD1 was called by the table and not checked on the DNA. TRBV21-1 is a pseudogene locus. This CDR3 spans 19 amino acids. CDR3 sequence: CASSKRSQGGGISNQPQHF. CDR3 DNA sequence: TGTGCCAGCAGCAAAAGGTCCCAGGGGGGAGGAATCAGCAATCAGCCCCAGCATTTT.

Remarks on this clone: At one end the junction does not follow the germline gene, possibly because of a read error. V and J are TRBV7-9 and TRBJ1-2; the D gene is possibly TRBD1 (6 bases). The CDR3 runs 14 residues. The germline gives CDR1 SEHNR, CDR2 FQNEAQ (reference sequence). CDR3 nucleotides: TGTTCCAGCAGCCCGAATACAGGGCGGTATGGCTACACCTTC. It is translated as CSSSPNTGRYGYTF. The full variable domain, its missing parts supplied by reference TRBV7-9 and TRBJ1-2, is DTGVSQNPRHKITKRGQNVTFRCDPISEHNRLYWYRQTLGQGPEFLTYFQNEAQLEKSRLLSDRFSAERPKGSFSTLEIQRTEQGDSAMYLCSSSPNTGRYGYTFGSGTRLTVV.

The chain combines TRBV25-1 with TRBJ1-4; D is uncertain. The V end was cut by 5 bases, the J end by 5 bases, with 9 bases between. The CDR3 sequence is 13 residues long. Per germline, CDR1 MGHDK and CDR2 SYGVNS. The CDR3 nucleotides are TGTGCCAGCAGTCCGTGGCAGAATGAAAAACTGTTTTTT. It encodes CASSPWQNEKLFF.

V gene TRBV9 combines with J gene TRBJ2-6, with D uncertain. Germline lookup yields CDR1 SGDLS and CDR2 YYNGEE. V shed 4 bases and J shed 0 bases, with 5 bases lying between them. There are 14 residues in the CDR3. The CDR3 DNA is TGTGCCAGCAGCCTTAACTCTGGGGCCAACGTCCTGACTTTC. This sequence encodes CASSLNSGANVLTF.

V gene TRBV30 combines with J gene TRBJ2-2; 9 bases agree with TRBD1. Trimming at V came to 4 bases and at J to 6 bases, leaving 6 bases not matched to a gene. The V gene's germline CDR1 is GTSNPN and CDR2 SVGIG (reference sequence). The CDR3 has 14 amino acids. CDR3 in amino acids: CAWTGGQGAGELFF. The CDR3 DNA is TGTGCCTGGACCGGGGGACAGGGCGCCGGGGAGCTGTTTTTT.

In its sample, this clone was seen a few times. Other DNA sequences in the sample encode the same CDR3. V usage is TRBV5-6 and J usage is TRBJ1-1, with 9 bases lining up with TRBD1. Germline V gene data show CDR1 as SGHDT and CDR2 as YYEEEE. The CDR3 spans 14 residues. V shed 3 bases, J shed 5 bases, and the junction held 5 bases outside the gene matches. CDR3 in amino acids: CASSWGQGWTEAFF. CDR3 DNA sequence: TGTGCCAGCAGCTGGGGACAGGGTTGGACTGAAGCTTTCTTT.

This clone has more than one count but fewer than ten. The chain has TRBV6-6 and TRBJ1-5, with TRBD1 identical over 7 bases. Germline V gene sequence: CDR1 MNHNY, CDR2 SVGAGI (reference sequence). This CDR3 is 14 amino acids long. With 7 bases clipped from V and 10 bases from J, the junction kept 13 bases outside the gene matches. The CDR3 spells CASTAGTAPLPQHF. The CDR3 region has the DNA TGTGCCAGCACCGCGGGGACAGCTCCTTTACCCCAGCATTTT.